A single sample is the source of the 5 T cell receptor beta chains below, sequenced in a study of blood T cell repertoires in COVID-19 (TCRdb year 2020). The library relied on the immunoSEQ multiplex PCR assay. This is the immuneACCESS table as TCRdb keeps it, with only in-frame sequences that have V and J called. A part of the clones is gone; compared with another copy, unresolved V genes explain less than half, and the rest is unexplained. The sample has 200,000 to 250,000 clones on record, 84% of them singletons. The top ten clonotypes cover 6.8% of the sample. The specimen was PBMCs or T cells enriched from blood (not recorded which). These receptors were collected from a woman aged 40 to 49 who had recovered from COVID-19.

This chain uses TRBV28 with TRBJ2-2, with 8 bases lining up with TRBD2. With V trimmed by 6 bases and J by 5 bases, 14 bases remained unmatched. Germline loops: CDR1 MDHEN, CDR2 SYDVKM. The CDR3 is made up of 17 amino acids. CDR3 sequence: CASSSIRSGSRTGELFF. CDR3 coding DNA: TGTGCCAGCAGCTCGATTAGGAGCGGGAGTAGGACCGGGGAGCTGTTTTTT. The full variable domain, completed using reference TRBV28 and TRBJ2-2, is DVKVTQSSRYLVKRTGEKVFLECVQDMDHENMFWYRQDPGLGLRLIYFSYDVKMKEKGDIPEGYSVSREKKERFSLILESASTNQTSMYLCASSSIRSGSRTGELFFGEGSRLTVL.

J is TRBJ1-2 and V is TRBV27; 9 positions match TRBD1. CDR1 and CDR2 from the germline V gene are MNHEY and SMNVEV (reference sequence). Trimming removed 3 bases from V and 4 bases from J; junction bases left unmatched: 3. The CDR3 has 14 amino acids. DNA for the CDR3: TGTGCCAGCAGTTTGGGACAGGGAGTCTATGGCTACACCTTC. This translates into CASSLGQGVYGYTF.

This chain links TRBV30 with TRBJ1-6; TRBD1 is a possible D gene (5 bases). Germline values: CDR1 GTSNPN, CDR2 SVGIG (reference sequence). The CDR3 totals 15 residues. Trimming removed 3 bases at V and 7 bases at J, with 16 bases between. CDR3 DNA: TGTGCCTGGAGCGTCCCTGGACACCGGAATTCACCCCTCCACTTT. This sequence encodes CAWSVPGHRNSPLHF.

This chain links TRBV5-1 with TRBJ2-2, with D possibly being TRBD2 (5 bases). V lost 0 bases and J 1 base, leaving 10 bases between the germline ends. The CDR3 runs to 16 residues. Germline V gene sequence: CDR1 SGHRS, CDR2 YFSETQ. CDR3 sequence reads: CASSLVSALNTGELFF. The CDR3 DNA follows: TGCGCCAGCAGCTTGGTTAGCGCCCTGAACACCGGGGAGCTGTTTTTT.

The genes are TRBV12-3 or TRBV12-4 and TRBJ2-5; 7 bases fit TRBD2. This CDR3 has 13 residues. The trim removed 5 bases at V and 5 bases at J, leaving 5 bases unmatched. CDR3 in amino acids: CASSVTSRETQYF. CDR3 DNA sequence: TGTGCCAGCAGTGTGACTAGCAGGGAGACCCAGTACTTC.